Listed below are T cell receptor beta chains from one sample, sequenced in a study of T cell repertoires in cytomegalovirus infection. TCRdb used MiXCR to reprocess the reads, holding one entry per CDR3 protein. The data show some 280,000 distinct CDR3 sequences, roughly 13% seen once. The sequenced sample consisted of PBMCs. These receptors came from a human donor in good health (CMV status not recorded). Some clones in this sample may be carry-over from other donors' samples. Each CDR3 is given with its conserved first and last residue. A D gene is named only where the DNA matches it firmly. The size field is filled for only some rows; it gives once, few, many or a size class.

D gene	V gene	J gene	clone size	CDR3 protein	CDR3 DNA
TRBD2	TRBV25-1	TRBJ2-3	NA	CASSGLAGGNGADTQYF	TGTGCCAGCAGTGGACTAGCGGGGGGCAACGGGGCAGATACGCAGTATTTT
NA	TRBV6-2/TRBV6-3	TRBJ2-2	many	CASWRRGNTGELFF	TGTGCCAGCTGGCGCAGGGGGAACACCGGGGAGCTGTTTTTT
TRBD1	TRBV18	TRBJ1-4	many	CASSPDVRDSNEKLFF	TGTGCCAGCTCACCCGACGTCCGGGACAGTAATGAAAAACTGTTTTTT
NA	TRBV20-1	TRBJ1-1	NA	CSATSTEAFF	TGCAGTGCTACCTCCACTGAAGCTTTCTTT
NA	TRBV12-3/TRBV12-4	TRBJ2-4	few	CASTIRGIKNIQYF	TGTGCCAGCACCATCCGGGGGATCAAAAACATTCAGTACTTC
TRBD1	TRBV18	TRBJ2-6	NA	CASSPVGQGAGANVLTF	TGTGCCAGCTCACCGGTGGGACAGGGCGCAGGGGCCAACGTCCTGACTTTC
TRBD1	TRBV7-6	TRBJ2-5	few	CASSPFREDRVSGRLETQYF	TGTGCCAGCAGCCCTTTCCGCGAGGACAGGGTGTCTGGACGCCTAGAGACCCAGTACTTC
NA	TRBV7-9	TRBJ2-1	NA	CASSLATDNEQFF	TGTGCCAGCAGCTTAGCGACCGACAATGAGCAGTTCTTC
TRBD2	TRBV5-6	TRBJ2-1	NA	CASSLWIWASGRVANEQFF	TGTGCCAGCAGCTTGTGGATCTGGGCTAGCGGGAGAGTGGCCAATGAGCAGTTCTTC
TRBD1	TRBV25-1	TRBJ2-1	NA	CASSEGRGMNNEQFF	TGTGCCAGCAGTGAGGGCAGGGGGATGAACAATGAGCAGTTCTTC
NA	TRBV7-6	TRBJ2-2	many	CASSFGREAAGELFF	TGTGCCAGCAGCTTTGGGCGGGAAGCCGCCGGGGAGCTGTTTTTT
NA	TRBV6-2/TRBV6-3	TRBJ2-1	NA	CASSYSLGSSYNEQFF	TGTGCCAGCAGTTACTCACTTGGGAGCTCCTACAATGAGCAGTTCTTC
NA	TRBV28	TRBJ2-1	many	CASREGAYNEQFF	TGTGCCAGCAGAGAAGGAGCCTACAATGAGCAGTTCTTC
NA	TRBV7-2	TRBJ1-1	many	CASSLSREGYTEAFF	TGTGCCAGCAGCCTCTCGAGGGAGGGGTACACTGAAGCTTTCTTT
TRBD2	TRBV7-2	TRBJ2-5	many	CASSSGLAGVETQYF	TGTGCCAGCAGCTCCGGACTAGCGGGAGTCGAGACCCAGTACTTC